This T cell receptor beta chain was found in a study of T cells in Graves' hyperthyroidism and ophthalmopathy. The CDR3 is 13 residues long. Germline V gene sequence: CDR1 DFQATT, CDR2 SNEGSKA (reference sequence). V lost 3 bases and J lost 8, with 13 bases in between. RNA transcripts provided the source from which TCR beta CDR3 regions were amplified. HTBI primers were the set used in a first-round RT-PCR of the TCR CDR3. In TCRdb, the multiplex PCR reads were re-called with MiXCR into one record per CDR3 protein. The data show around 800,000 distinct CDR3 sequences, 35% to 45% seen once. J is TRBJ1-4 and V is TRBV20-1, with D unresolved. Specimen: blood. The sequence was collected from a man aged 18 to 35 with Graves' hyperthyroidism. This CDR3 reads CSASRELSEKLFF. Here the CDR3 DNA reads TGCAGTGCTAGTCGGGAACTTAGCGAAAAACTGTTTTTT.